This TCR beta chain appears in the sequencing data of a study of shared clonotypes between healthy human individuals. From germline, CDR1 is SGHRS and CDR2 YFSETQ. Trimming took 5 bases from V and 0 from J, leaving 13 bases between them. The CDR3 has 15 amino acids. Produced via immunoSEQ multiplex PCR; TCRdb's table is partial and in-frame only. The profile shows more than 2,000,000 clones, about 92% of them singletons. This chain links TRBV5-1 with TRBJ2-3; possibly TRBD2 for D (6 bases). This clonotype was obtained from a man between 18 and 35 years old in good health. The sample comprised naive CD4+ T cells sorted from blood. Subset indicated: CD45RA+ positively selected. The CDR3 is CASSVGTPSTDTQYF. The CDR3 DNA is TGCGCCAGCAGTGTCGGGACTCCAAGCACAGATACGCAGTATTTT.